This T cell receptor (beta chain) was recovered during a study of shared clonotypes between healthy human individuals. Concerning this clone itself: Distinct nucleotide sequences in the sample also encode this CDR3.

TCRdb's table, derived via immunoSEQ multiplex PCR, lists solely in-frame clones and lacks some. The sample comprises some 1,900,000 clones, roughly 94% of which are singletons, and roughly 1.2% rests with the top ten. Germline CDR1 and CDR2: MNHEY and SMNVEV (reference sequence). Deletions cut 4 bases from V and 5 bases from J, with 8 bases between. The CDR3 covers 13 residues. Naive-designated CD8 cells lacked CD45RO, were positively enriched for CCR7, and omitted terminally differentiated effector memory CD45RA+ cells. The receptor comes from a man younger than 35 in good health. The specimen was naive CD8+ T cells sorted from blood. This chain joins TRBV27 and TRBJ2-2; weak D call: TRBD2 (5 bases). Here the CDR3 reads CASSSRGTGELFF. The CDR3, as DNA: TGTGCCAGCAGTTCTCGAGGGACCGGGGAGCTGTTTTTT.